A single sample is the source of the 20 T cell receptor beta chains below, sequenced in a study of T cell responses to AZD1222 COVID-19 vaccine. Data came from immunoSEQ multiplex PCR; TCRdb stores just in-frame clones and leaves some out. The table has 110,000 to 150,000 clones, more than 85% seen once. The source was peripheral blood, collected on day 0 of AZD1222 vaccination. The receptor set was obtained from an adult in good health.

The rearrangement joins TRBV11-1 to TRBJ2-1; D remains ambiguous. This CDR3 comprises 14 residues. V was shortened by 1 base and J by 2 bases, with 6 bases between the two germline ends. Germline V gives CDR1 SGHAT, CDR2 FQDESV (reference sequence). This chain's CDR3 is CASSLGATYNEQFF. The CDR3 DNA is TGTGCCAGCAGCTTAGGGGCCACCTACAATGAGCAGTTCTTC.

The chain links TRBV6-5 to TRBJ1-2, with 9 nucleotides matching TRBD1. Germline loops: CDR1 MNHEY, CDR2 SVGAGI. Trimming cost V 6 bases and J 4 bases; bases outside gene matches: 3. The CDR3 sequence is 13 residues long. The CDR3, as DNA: TGTGCCAGCAGAGGGACAGGGTTCTATGGCTACACCTTC. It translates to CASRGTGFYGYTF.

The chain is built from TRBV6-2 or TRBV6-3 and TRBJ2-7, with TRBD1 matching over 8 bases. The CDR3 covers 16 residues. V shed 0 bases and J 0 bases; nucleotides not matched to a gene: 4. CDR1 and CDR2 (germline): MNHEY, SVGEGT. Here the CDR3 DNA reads TGTGCCAGCAGTTACTCGGACAGGGAACTCTCCTACGAGCAGTACTTC. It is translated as CASSYSDRELSYEQYF.

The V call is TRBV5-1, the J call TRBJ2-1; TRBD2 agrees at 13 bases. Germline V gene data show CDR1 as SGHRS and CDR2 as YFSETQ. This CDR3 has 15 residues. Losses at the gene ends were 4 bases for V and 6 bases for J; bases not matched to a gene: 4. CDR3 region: CASSPGLAGFNEQFF. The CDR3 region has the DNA TGCGCCAGCAGCCCGGGACTAGCGGGATTCAATGAGCAGTTCTTC. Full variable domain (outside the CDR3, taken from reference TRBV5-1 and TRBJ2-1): KAGVTQTPRYLIKTRGQQVTLSCSPISGHRSVSWYQQTPGQGLQFLFEYFSETQRNKGNFPGRFSGRQFSNSRSEMNVSTLELGDSALYLCASSPGLAGFNEQFFGPGTRLTVL.

Here the CDR3 reads CASSGGRLPETQYF. CDR3 in DNA: TGTGCCAGCAGTGGCGGACGCCTGCCGGAGACCCAGTACTTC. The chain carries TRBV2 and TRBJ2-5; D uncertain. The CDR3 covers 14 residues. V was pared by 4 bases and J by 5 bases, with 14 bases between. Germline-derived CDR1 and CDR2 are SNHLY and FYNNEI.

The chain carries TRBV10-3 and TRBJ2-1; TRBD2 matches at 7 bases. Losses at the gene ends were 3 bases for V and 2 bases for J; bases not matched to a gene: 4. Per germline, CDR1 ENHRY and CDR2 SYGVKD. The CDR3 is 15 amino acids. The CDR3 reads CAISEEAGTYNEQFF. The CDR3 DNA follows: TGTGCCATCAGTGAAGAAGCGGGAACCTACAATGAGCAGTTCTTC.

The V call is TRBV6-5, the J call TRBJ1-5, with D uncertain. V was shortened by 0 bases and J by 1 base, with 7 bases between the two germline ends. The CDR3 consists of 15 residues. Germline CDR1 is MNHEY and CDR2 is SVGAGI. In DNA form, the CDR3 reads TGTGCCAGCAGTTACTCGAAGCAGAGCAATCAGCCCCAGCATTTT. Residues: CASSYSKQSNQPQHF.

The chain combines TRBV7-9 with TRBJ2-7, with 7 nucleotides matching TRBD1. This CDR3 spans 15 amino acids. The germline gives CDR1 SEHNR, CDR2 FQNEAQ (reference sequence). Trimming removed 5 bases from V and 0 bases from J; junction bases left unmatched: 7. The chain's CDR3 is CASSHPTGSSYEQYF. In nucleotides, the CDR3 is TGTGCCAGCAGCCACCCGACAGGGAGCTCCTACGAGCAGTACTTC.

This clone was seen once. CDR3 nucleotide sequence: TGTGCCAGCAGCCAATCAACGACTAGCGGCTACGAGCAGTACTTC. Its protein product is CASSQSTTSGYEQYF. The chain recombines TRBV4-2 with TRBJ2-7; 9 bases match TRBD2. This CDR3 contains 15 residues. V lost 2 bases, J lost 3 bases, and 5 bases stayed unmatched. Germline CDR1 reads LGHNA; CDR2 reads YNFKEQ.

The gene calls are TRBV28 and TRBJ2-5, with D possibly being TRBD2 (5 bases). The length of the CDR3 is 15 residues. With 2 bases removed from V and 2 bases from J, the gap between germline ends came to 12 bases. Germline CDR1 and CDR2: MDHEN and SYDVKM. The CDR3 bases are TGTGCCAGCAGTTTAGTGGTAGCGATGCAAGAGACCCAGTACTTC. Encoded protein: CASSLVVAMQETQYF.

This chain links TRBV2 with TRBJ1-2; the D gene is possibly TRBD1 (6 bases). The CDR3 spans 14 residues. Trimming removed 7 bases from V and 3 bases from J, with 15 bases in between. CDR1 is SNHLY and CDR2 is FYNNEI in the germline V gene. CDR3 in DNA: TGTGCCAGCAAGTTGGACAGCTACGACTATGGCTACACCTTC. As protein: CASKLDSYDYGYTF.

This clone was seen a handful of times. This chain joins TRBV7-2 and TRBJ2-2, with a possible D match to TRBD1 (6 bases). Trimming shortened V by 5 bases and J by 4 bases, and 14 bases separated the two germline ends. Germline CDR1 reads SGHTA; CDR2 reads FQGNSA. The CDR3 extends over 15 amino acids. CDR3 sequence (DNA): TGTGCCAGCAGCCCGGACAGCTCGAGCACCGGGGAGCTGTTTTTT. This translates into CASSPDSSSTGELFF.

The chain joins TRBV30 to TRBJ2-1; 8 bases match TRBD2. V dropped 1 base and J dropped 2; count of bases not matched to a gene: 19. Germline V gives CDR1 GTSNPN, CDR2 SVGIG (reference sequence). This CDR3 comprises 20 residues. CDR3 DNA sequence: TGTGCCTGGAGTGGCCTACTACTAGCGGTACCCAGAAGGACCTACAATGAGCAGTTCTTC. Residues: CAWSGLLLAVPRRTYNEQFF. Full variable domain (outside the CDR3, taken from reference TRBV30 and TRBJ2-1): SQTIHQWPATLVQPVGSPLSLECTVEGTSNPNLYWYRQAAGRGLQLLFYSVGIGQISSEVPQNLSASRPQDRQFILSSKKLLLSDSGFYLCAWSGLLLAVPRRTYNEQFFGPGTRLTVL.

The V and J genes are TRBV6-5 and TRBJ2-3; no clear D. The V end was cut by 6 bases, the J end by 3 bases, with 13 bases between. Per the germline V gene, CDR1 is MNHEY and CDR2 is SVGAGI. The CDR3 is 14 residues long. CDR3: CASRVYGRTDTQYF. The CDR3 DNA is TGTGCCAGCAGGGTATACGGCCGAACAGATACGCAGTATTTT.

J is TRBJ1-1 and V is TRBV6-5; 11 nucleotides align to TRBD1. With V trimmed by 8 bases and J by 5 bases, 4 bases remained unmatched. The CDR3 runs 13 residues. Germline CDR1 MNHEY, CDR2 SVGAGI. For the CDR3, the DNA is TGTGCCAGCCCCGGGACAGGGGGTACTGAAGCTTTCTTT. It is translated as CASPGTGGTEAFF.

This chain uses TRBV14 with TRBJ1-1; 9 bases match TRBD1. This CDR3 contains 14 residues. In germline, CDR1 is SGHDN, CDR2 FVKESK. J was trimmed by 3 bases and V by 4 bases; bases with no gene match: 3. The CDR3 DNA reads TGTGCCAGCAGCCCGGACAGGGGCGACACTGAAGCTTTCTTT. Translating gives CASSPDRGDTEAFF.

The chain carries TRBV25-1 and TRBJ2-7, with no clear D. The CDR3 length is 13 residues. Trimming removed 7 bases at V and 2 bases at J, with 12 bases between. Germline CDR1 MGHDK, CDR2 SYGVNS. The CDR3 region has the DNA TGTGCCAGCATCCCCCCCGAGGCCTACGAGCAGTACTTC. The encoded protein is CASIPPEAYEQYF.

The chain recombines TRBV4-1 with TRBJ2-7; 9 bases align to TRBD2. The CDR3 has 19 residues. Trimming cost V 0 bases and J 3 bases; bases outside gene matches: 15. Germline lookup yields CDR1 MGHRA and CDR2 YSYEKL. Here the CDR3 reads CASSQDFGSGSRRRYEQYF. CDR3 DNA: TGCGCCAGCAGCCAAGATTTTGGTAGCGGGAGTAGGAGGCGCTACGAGCAGTACTTC.

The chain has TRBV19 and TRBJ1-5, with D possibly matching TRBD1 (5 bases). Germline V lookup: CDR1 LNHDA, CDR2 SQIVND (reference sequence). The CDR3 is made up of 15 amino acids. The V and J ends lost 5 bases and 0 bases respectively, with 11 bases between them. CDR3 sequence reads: CASSAQDSSNQPQHF. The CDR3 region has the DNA TGTGCCAGTAGTGCACAAGACAGTAGCAATCAGCCCCAGCATTTT.

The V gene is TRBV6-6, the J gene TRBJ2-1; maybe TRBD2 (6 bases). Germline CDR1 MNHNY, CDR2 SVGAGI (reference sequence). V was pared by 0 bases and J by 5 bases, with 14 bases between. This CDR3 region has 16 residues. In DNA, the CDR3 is TGTGCCAGCAGTTACTCACGGGAGAGGAGACACAATGAGCAGTTCTTC. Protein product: CASSYSRERRHNEQFF.